One sample yielded the 20 T cell receptor beta chains listed below, sequenced in a study of regulatory T cells in long-lasting Graves disease. In building TCR beta libraries, iRepertoire HTBI primers were used together with Arm-PCR of CDR3 regions. TCRdb recomputed calls from the multiplex PCR reads with MiXCR, one row per CDR3 protein. Counted here are approximately 350,000 distinct CDR3 sequences, 12% occurring once; the ten biggest clones make up 18%. Indicated time point: newly diagnosed GD, antithyroid drugs for less than 3 months. Scientists built the TCR library using RNA that was extracted from PBMCs. In addition, the sample was reused for a study of T cells in Graves' hyperthyroidism and ophthalmopathy.

The source material was peripheral blood mononuclear cells (PBMCs), sampled at new diagnosis, from a patient treated with antithyroid drugs. Every receptor here comes from a woman aged 18-29 years with Graves disease.

Many counts were recorded for this clonotype. V gene TRBV29-1 combines with J gene TRBJ1-1, with TRBD1 as a possible D gene (5 bases). Germline-derived CDR1 and CDR2 are SQVTM and ANQGSEA. The CDR3 is 14 amino acids. Trimming removed 4 bases from V and 4 bases from J, with 16 bases in between. The CDR3 DNA reads TGCAGCGTTGGCCCAGGAAGAGACAGCACTGAAGCTTTCTTT. Translated: CSVGPGRDSTEAFF.

This clonotype was counted only a few times. The rearrangement joins TRBV20-1 to TRBJ2-7, with TRBD2 matching 8 bases. Germline CDR1 and CDR2: DFQATT and SNEGSKA (reference sequence). This CDR3 comprises 14 residues. Trimming removed 6 bases from V and 3 bases from J; junction bases left unmatched: 10. CDR3 protein: CSAISGSEFYEQYF. Here the CDR3 DNA reads TGCAGTGCGATCAGCGGGAGCGAGTTCTACGAGCAGTACTTC.

The sample holds many counts of this clonotype. This chain uses TRBV29-1 with TRBJ2-2, with TRBD1 matching 9 bases. In germline, CDR1 is SQVTM, CDR2 ANQGSEA. The CDR3 spans 15 residues. J gave up 7 bases and V 6 bases, and 12 bases lay outside the gene matches. CDR3 amino acids: CSVAGTGPLGGELFF. Written as DNA, the CDR3 is TGCAGCGTCGCCGGGACAGGGCCATTAGGCGGGGAGCTGTTTTTT.

V usage is TRBV7-6 and J usage is TRBJ1-3; D uncertain. This CDR3 is built from 15 residues. The V gene lost 5 bases and the J gene lost 4 bases, with 15 bases spanning the gap. Germline lookup yields CDR1 SGHVS and CDR2 FNYEAQ. The CDR3 sequence: CASSATSTDGNTIYF. CDR3 in DNA: TGTGCCAGCAGCGCGACGAGCACCGACGGAAACACCATATATTTT.

On this clonotype itself: A much larger clone lies one base from this, so it may be a read error. The rearrangement links TRBV7-2 to TRBJ2-1; TRBD2 matches 9 bases. Gene TRBJ2-3 matches the end of the DNA better, so the J call may be wrong. The length of the CDR3 is 15 residues. Germline-derived CDR1 and CDR2 are SGHTA and FQGNSA. CDR3 DNA sequence: TGTGCCAGCGGCCCTTTTGCGGGGGGGCCTGATACGCAGTATTTT. This gives the protein CASGPFAGGPDTQYF.

At least ten counts were recorded for this clonotype. The chain links TRBV11-2 to TRBJ2-5; D might be TRBD2 (5 bases). V shed 5 bases and J shed 0 bases, with 10 bases lying between them. This CDR3 region has 14 residues. Germline V gene data show CDR1 as SGHAT and CDR2 as FQNNGV. CDR3 sequence: CASSRIAHQETQYF. In DNA form, the CDR3 reads TGTGCCAGCAGCAGAATAGCGCACCAAGAGACCCAGTACTTC. Complete variable domain (other parts from reference TRBV11-2 and TRBJ2-5): EAGVAQSPRYKIIEKRQSVAFWCNPISGHATLYWYQQILGQGPKLLIQFQNNGVVDDSQLPKDRFSAERLKGVDSTLKIQPAKLEDSAVYLCASSRIAHQETQYFGPGTRLLVL.

This clonotype was observed at least ten times. The genes are TRBV6-2 or TRBV6-3 and TRBJ2-3; D unclear. Germline V gene lookup returns CDR1 MNHEY and CDR2 SVGEGT. The CDR3 totals 15 residues. Deletions cut 3 bases from V and 0 bases from J, with 10 bases between. The CDR3 reads CASSYTRPSTDTQYF. In DNA form, the CDR3 reads TGTGCCAGCAGTTATACGAGACCCAGCACAGATACGCAGTATTTT.

This clonotype was seen a handful of times. V gene TRBV20-1 combines with J gene TRBJ2-1, with D possibly called TRBD1 or TRBD2 (5 bases each). V was cut by 5 bases and J by 4 bases, with 18 bases left in between. This CDR3 region has 15 residues. Per germline, CDR1 DFQATT and CDR2 SNEGSKA (reference sequence). The CDR3 DNA is TGCAGTGCTGCCCGGGACGTCCTTTCGTACAATGAGCAGTTCTTC. Translated, it gives CSAARDVLSYNEQFF.

This clonotype was counted only a few times. The genes are TRBV29-1 and TRBJ2-1; 8 nucleotides match TRBD1. This CDR3 is 14 amino acids long. Germline values: CDR1 SQVTM, CDR2 ANQGSEA. Losses at the gene ends were 6 bases for V and 3 bases for J; bases not matched to a gene: 7. The CDR3 DNA follows: TGCAGCGTGACGTCGACAGGGGTCTACAATGAGCAGTTCTTC. Protein sequence: CSVTSTGVYNEQFF.

This clonotype has a handful of counts. The chain carries TRBV7-8 and TRBJ2-6; D is ambiguous. The CDR3 totals 14 residues. CDR1 is SGHVS, CDR2 FQNEAQ, per germline. V was clipped by 5 bases and J by 2 bases, with 7 bases between them. CDR3 DNA: TGTGCCAGCAGCCTATTAACTGGGGCCAACGTCCTGACTTTC. Amino acid sequence: CASSLLTGANVLTF.

The rearrangement links TRBV20-1 to TRBJ1-2; D is possibly TRBD1 (5 bases). This CDR3 has 14 amino acids. The V end was cut by 5 bases, the J end by 5 bases, with 18 bases between. Germline CDR1 DFQATT, CDR2 SNEGSKA (reference sequence). The CDR3 is CSAGYLGAGYGYTF. The CDR3 bases are TGCAGTGCTGGATACTTGGGCGCAGGGTATGGCTACACCTTC.

The chain couples TRBV28 to TRBJ2-5; TRBD1 might be the D (5 bases). Germline V gene data show CDR1 as MDHEN and CDR2 as SYDVKM. V was clipped by 0 bases and J by 2 bases, with 7 bases between them. CDR3 size: 14 residues. CDR3 sequence reads: CASSLWGLQETQYF. The CDR3 DNA sequence: TGTGCCAGCAGTTTATGGGGGCTTCAAGAGACCCAGTACTTC. The full variable domain, with the rest looked up from reference TRBV28 and TRBJ2-5, is DVKVTQSSRYLVKRTGEKVFLECVQDMDHENMFWYRQDPGLGLRLIYFSYDVKMKEKGDIPEGYSVSREKKERFSLILESASTNQTSMYLCASSLWGLQETQYFGPGTRLLVL.

In this sample, this clonotype turned up many times. The chain carries TRBV12-3 or TRBV12-4 and TRBJ1-1; weak D call: TRBD1 (6 bases). V was pared by 8 bases and J by 4 bases, with 8 bases between. CDR3 length: 11 amino acids. The DNA for the CDR3 is TGTGCCAGCTCCAGGGGCACTGAAGCTTTCTTT. Its translation is CASSRGTEAFF.

Many counts were recorded for this clonotype. The rearrangement links TRBV20-1 to TRBJ1-3; D is uncertain. The CDR3 totals 15 residues. CDR1 and CDR2 (germline): DFQATT, SNEGSKA (reference sequence). Trimming cost V 5 bases and J 2 bases, with 16 bases left between them. The DNA of the CDR3 is TGCAGTGCTGGGTCGATTTCCTACCCTGGAAACACCATATATTTT. Protein sequence: CSAGSISYPGNTIYF.

This clonotype was observed at least ten times. This chain connects TRBV29-1 to TRBJ1-1; a weak D match, TRBD1 (6 bases). The V gene's germline CDR1 is SQVTM and CDR2 ANQGSEA. There are 13 residues in the CDR3. Trimming left V 7 bases short and J 5 bases short, with 17 bases between. CDR3 bases: TGCAGCGCTCAACAGGGATTTGGAACTGAAGCTTTCTTT. It codes for CSAQQGFGTEAFF.

This clonotype was observed at least ten times. The V gene is TRBV29-1, the J gene TRBJ2-1; 10 nucleotides match TRBD2. This CDR3 is built from 14 residues. The germline V gene encodes CDR1 SQVTM and CDR2 ANQGSEA. J gave up 4 bases and V 1 base, and 1 base lay outside the gene matches. The CDR3 nucleotides are TGCAGCGTTGAAGTAGCGGGGGGTTACAATGAGCAGTTCTTC. Encoded protein: CSVEVAGGYNEQFF.

The V gene is TRBV28, the J gene TRBJ1-5, with 7 bases aligning to TRBD1. From germline, CDR1 is MDHEN and CDR2 SYDVKM. This CDR3 comprises 13 residues. The trim removed 7 bases at V and 6 bases at J, leaving 6 bases unmatched. CDR3 sequence reads: CASTQQGFQPQHF. CDR3 DNA sequence: TGTGCCAGCACCCAACAGGGGTTTCAGCCCCAGCATTTT.

The chain recombines TRBV4-3 with TRBJ2-5; no clear D. Germline V lookup: CDR1 LGHNA, CDR2 YSLEER. Trimming left V 0 bases short and J 0 bases short, with 8 bases between. This CDR3 comprises 15 residues. CDR3 sequence (DNA): TGCGCCAGCAGCCAAGAATGGGCCAACCAAGAGACCCAGTACTTC. Translated: CASSQEWANQETQYF.

V is TRBV7-9 and J is TRBJ2-7; 9 nucleotides align to TRBD2. This CDR3 has 12 amino acids. Germline assignment: CDR1 SEHNR and CDR2 FQNEAQ (reference sequence). CDR3 amino acids: CIAGESSYEQYV. The DNA of the CDR3 is TGTATAGCGGGGGAGAGCTCCTACGAGCAGTACGTC.

This clonotype was observed a few times. The V call is TRBV6-1, the J call TRBJ2-1; TRBD2 matches at 8 bases. Germline values: CDR1 MNHNS, CDR2 SASEGT. The V segment lost 6 bases and the J segment 1 base; nucleotides outside the gene matches: 5. The CDR3 totals 15 residues. The CDR3 DNA reads as TGTGCCAGCAGCCGACTAGCGAGGTCCTACAATGAGCAGTTCTTC. Its translation is CASSRLARSYNEQFF.